The clone carrying this TCR beta chain was counted at least ten times. This sample was taken from a study of T cells in Graves' hyperthyroidism and ophthalmopathy. Clinical symptoms, serum thyroxine, TRAb, thyroid ultrasound and orbital computed tomography established diagnosis. The CDR3 regions of TCR beta were amplified from RNA transcripts. The primer set for the first-round RT-PCR of the TCR CDR3 was HTBI. TCRdb independently ran MiXCR on the multiplex PCR reads; one entry per CDR3 protein. The sample has 200,000 to 250,000 distinct CDR3 sequences; under 20% are singletons. The length of the CDR3 is 16 residues. Germline-derived CDR1 and CDR2 are LGHDT and YNNKEL (reference sequence). The V end lost 0 bases, the J end lost 10 bases, and 20 bases lay between the germline ends.

The chain uses TRBV3-1 and TRBJ2-3; the D gene is possibly TRBD2 (6 bases). The receptor was isolated from a man aged 45-65 years with Graves' hyperthyroidism. The specimen sequenced was blood. This CDR3 is CASSQDGSGARFAQYF. CDR3 coding DNA: TGTGCCAGCAGCCAAGATGGTAGCGGCGCCCGCTTTGCGCAGTATTTT.